The rows below give T cell receptor beta chains drawn from one sample of a study of shared clonotypes between healthy human individuals. Here immunoSEQ multiplex PCR was the method, and the copy in TCRdb shows in-frame clones only, minus some. The table includes about 2,200,000 clones, about 93% detected once. Material: naive CD8+ T cells from PBMCs. The source of these receptors is a man younger than 30 in good health. Some clones in this sample may be carry-over from other donors' samples. Each CDR3 is given with its conserved first and last residue. Each record gives: J gene, clone size, V gene, D gene, CDR3 protein, CDR3 DNA. The D gene is left open where the match is weak. Where a row states a size, it is once, few, many or the class of an expanded clone; other rows omit it.

TRBJ2-1 | NA | TRBV13 | NA | CASSLGPGTSYNEQFF | TGTGCCAGCAGCTTAGGTCCCGGAACCTCCTACAATGAGCAGTTCTTC
TRBJ1-2 | NA | TRBV12-5 | NA | CASGLFGLNSYGYTF | TGTGCTAGTGGTTTGTTTGGACTTAATTCTTATGGCTACACCTTC
TRBJ2-1 | once | TRBV6-5 | TRBD2 | CASSFSAGAIYNEQFF | TGTGCCAGCAGTTTTTCGGCGGGAGCGATCTACAATGAGCAGTTCTTC
TRBJ2-1 | NA | TRBV7-6 | TRBD2 | CASSFFNPLAGDSYNEQFF | TGTGCCAGCAGCTTCTTCAATCCCCTAGCGGGAGATTCCTACAATGAGCAGTTCTTC
TRBJ2-3 | NA | TRBV27 | NA | CASSPFEGLTDTQYF | TGTGCCAGCAGTCCCTTTGAGGGCCTCACAGATACGCAGTATTTT
TRBJ2-1 | NA | TRBV6-1 | NA | CASSGAILGFYNEQFF | TGTGCCAGCAGTGGTGCTATCTTGGGGTTCTACAATGAGCAGTTCTTC
TRBJ2-5 | NA | TRBV9 | NA | CASSVGRVGETQYF | TGTGCCAGCAGCGTAGGGAGGGTGGGAGAGACCCAGTACTTC
TRBJ2-7 | NA | TRBV4-1 | NA | CASSQDDDRPYEQYF | TGCGCCAGCAGCCAAGATGATGACAGACCCTACGAGCAGTACTTC
TRBJ2-2 | NA | TRBV29-1 | NA | CSATDTSNTGELFF | TGCAGCGCTACGGACACATCGAACACCGGGGAGCTGTTTTTT
TRBJ2-7 | NA | TRBV6-1 | NA | CASSEVSLSYEQYF | TGTGCCAGCAGTGAAGTGAGCCTTTCCTACGAGCAGTACTTC
TRBJ1-1 | few | TRBV2 | NA | CASSEMGSEAFF | TGTGCCAGCAGTGAAATGGGTTCTGAAGCTTTCTTT
TRBJ2-7 | NA | TRBV7-9 | TRBD2 | CASSSGLADPYEQYF | TGTGCCAGCAGCTCGGGACTAGCGGATCCCTACGAGCAGTACTTC
TRBJ1-2 | NA | TRBV28 | NA | CASSSARGWRYGYTF | TGTGCCAGCAGTTCCGCCCGGGGGTGGCGGTATGGCTACACCTTC
TRBJ2-7 | NA | TRBV19 | TRBD1 | CASKKDRDTYEQYF | TGTGCCAGTAAAAAGGACAGGGATACCTACGAGCAGTACTTC
TRBJ1-1 | NA | TRBV27 | NA | CASSPLRIGRTEAFF | TGTGCCAGCAGTCCTTTGAGGATCGGGCGCACTGAAGCTTTCTTT
TRBJ2-7 | NA | TRBV29-1 | TRBD1 | CSVVNRGPSSYEQYF | TGCAGCGTTGTAAACAGGGGGCCCAGCTCCTACGAGCAGTACTTC
TRBJ2-7 | NA | TRBV9 | NA | CASSGRDTDYEQYF | TGTGCCAGCAGCGGCCGGGACACTGACTACGAGCAGTACTTC
TRBJ1-4 | NA | TRBV2 | NA | CASRAGGKLFF | TGTGCCAGCAGGGCGGGAGGAAAACTGTTTTTT
TRBJ2-1 | NA | TRBV5-1 | NA | CASSLGPIGVSDPYQFF | TGCGCCAGCAGCTTAGGACCTATCGGAGTCAGTGACCCCTACCAGTTCTTC
TRBJ2-1 | NA | TRBV28 | TRBD1 | CASRTPGQGTNEQFF | TGTGCCAGCAGGACCCCGGGACAGGGGACCAATGAGCAGTTCTTC
TRBJ1-1 | NA | TRBV27 | NA | CASRSRGQPMHTEAFF | TGTGCCAGCCGTAGCCGGGGACAACCCATGCACACTGAAGCTTTCTTT
TRBJ2-7 | NA | TRBV28 | TRBD2 | CASSPRGSAYEQYF | TGTGCCAGCAGTCCGCGGGGGAGTGCCTACGAGCAGTACTTC
TRBJ2-3 | NA | TRBV28 | NA | CASSWTDTDTQYF | TGTGCCAGCAGTTGGACAGACACAGATACGCAGTATTTT
TRBJ2-5 | NA | TRBV7-9 | TRBD1 | CASSHLGQGGDRKIETQYF | TGTGCCAGCAGCCACCTCGGACAGGGTGGGGACAGGAAGATAGAGACCCAGTACTTC
TRBJ1-2 | NA | TRBV6-5 | NA | CASRIGTENYHGYTF | TGTGCCAGCAGGATCGGGACGGAGAACTATCATGGCTACACCTTC
TRBJ1-2 | NA | TRBV4-3 | NA | CASSQDRQIFNYGYTF | TGCGCCAGCAGCCAAGATCGGCAGATTTTTAACTATGGCTACACCTTC
TRBJ2-7 | NA | TRBV27 | NA | CASSSRTETYEQYF | TGTGCCAGCAGTTCCCGGACGGAAACCTACGAGCAGTACTTC
TRBJ2-1 | NA | TRBV7-9 | TRBD2 | CASSIVAGAIYNEQFF | TGTGCCAGCAGCATAGTAGCGGGAGCAATATACAATGAGCAGTTCTTC
TRBJ2-7 | NA | TRBV5-6 | NA | CASSLGGTAYEQYF | TGTGCCAGCAGCTTGGGCGGGACTGCCTACGAGCAGTACTTC
TRBJ2-7 | few | TRBV27 | NA | CASSYGQSYEQYF | TGTGCCAGCAGTTACGGACAGTCCTACGAGCAGTACTTC
TRBJ1-2 | NA | TRBV28 | NA | CASSLRVGTPLLRDGYTF | TGTGCCAGCAGTTTAAGGGTCGGGACACCCCTCCTCCGGGATGGCTACACCTTC
TRBJ2-3 | NA | TRBV27 | TRBD1 | CASSILQGGDTQYF | TGTGCCAGCAGTATATTACAGGGGGGAGATACGCAGTATTTT
TRBJ2-1 | NA | TRBV4-2 | NA | CASSPQTRPLTDEQFF | TGTGCCAGCAGCCCTCAAACTAGACCCCTAACCGATGAGCAGTTCTTC
TRBJ2-7 | NA | TRBV13 | NA | CASSSGQSYEQYF | TGTGCCAGCAGCTCCGGACAGTCCTACGAGCAGTACTTC
TRBJ2-1 | NA | TRBV27 | NA | CASSLDPRGGPYNEQFF | TGTGCCAGCAGTTTGGATCCAAGGGGCGGCCCCTACAATGAGCAGTTCTTC
TRBJ1-5 | few | TRBV6-6 | NA | CASSDKGSLRNQPQHF | TGTGCCAGCAGCGATAAAGGGAGTCTACGCAATCAGCCCCAGCATTTT
TRBJ1-4 | NA | TRBV28 | NA | CASSLALEGRLPGEDEKLFF | TGTGCCAGCAGTTTGGCCCTCGAGGGACGGCTGCCAGGGGAAGATGAAAAACTGTTTTTT
TRBJ2-7 | NA | TRBV9 | TRBD1 | CASSPDRGMSYEQYF | TGTGCCAGCAGCCCTGACAGGGGGATGAGTTACGAGCAGTACTTC
TRBJ2-7 | NA | TRBV6-1 | TRBD1 | CASSAGTGIYEQYF | TGTGCCAGCAGCGCCGGGACAGGGATATACGAGCAGTACTTC
TRBJ1-2 | NA | TRBV6-5 | NA | CASSYSATFYGYTF | TGTGCCAGCAGTTACTCTGCCACATTCTATGGCTACACCTTC
TRBJ2-5 | NA | TRBV18 | TRBD1 | CASSPWDRVHQETQYF | TGTGCCAGCTCACCGTGGGACAGGGTTCACCAAGAGACCCAGTACTTC
TRBJ2-5 | NA | TRBV11-2 | NA | CASSSLLTQETQYF | TGTGCCAGCAGCTCGCTCTTAACACAGGAGACCCAGTACTTC
TRBJ2-2 | NA | TRBV13 | NA | CASSLEGSQGVTGELFF | TGTGCCAGCAGCTTAGAAGGGTCGCAGGGAGTAACCGGGGAGCTGTTTTTT
TRBJ1-1 | NA | TRBV28 | NA | CASGRDGMNTEAFF | TGTGCCAGCGGCCGGGACGGAATGAACACTGAAGCTTTCTTT
TRBJ2-1 | NA | TRBV7-9 | NA | CASSLGRAGSYNEQFF | TGTGCCAGCAGCTTAGGAAGGGCAGGGAGCTACAATGAGCAGTTCTTC
TRBJ2-1 | NA | TRBV4-3 | NA | CASSQDARSSYNEQFF | TGCGCCAGCAGCCAAGATGCCAGGAGCTCCTACAATGAGCAGTTCTTC
TRBJ2-5 | NA | TRBV13 | TRBD2 | CASSLKRGQETQYF | TGTGCCAGCAGCTTAAAGCGGGGCCAAGAGACCCAGTACTTC
TRBJ2-6 | NA | TRBV29-1 | NA | CSVVLLLGANVLTF | TGCAGCGTTGTCTTACTGCTAGGGGCCAACGTCCTGACTTTC
TRBJ2-7 | NA | TRBV29-1 | TRBD2 | CSVGMSGSFVYEQYF | TGCAGCGTTGGAATGAGCGGGAGCTTCGTCTACGAGCAGTACTTC
TRBJ1-5 | NA | TRBV27 | NA | CASRSQGELSQPQHF | TGTGCCAGCAGATCACAGGGAGAGCTTTCTCAGCCCCAGCATTTT
TRBJ2-6 | NA | TRBV7-7 | NA | CASSPPGDEDPEGANVLTF | TGTGCCAGCAGCCCCCCGGGTGATGAGGACCCAGAGGGGGCCAACGTCCTGACTTTC
TRBJ2-5 | NA | TRBV12-5 | TRBD1 | CASAQGARETQYF | TGTGCTAGTGCCCAGGGGGCACGGGAGACCCAGTACTTC